This T cell receptor beta chain was recorded in a study of T cell repertoires in cytomegalovirus infection. For the study at large: CMV epitopes, recently identified HLA-C-restricted and well-studied HLA-B-restricted, were used. Public TCR beta signatures marked donors with CMV infection and the matching HLA.

V trimming: 9 bases; J trimming: 1 base; junction bases outside the gene matches: 7. The CDR3 is 15 amino acids. From germline, CDR1 is KGHDR and CDR2 SFDVKD. Using its own MiXCR run on the reads, TCRdb lists one record per CDR3 protein. The sample includes a few hundred thousand distinct CDR3 sequences, just under 35% of them seen just once. Broader study findings: Summed public TCR beta family frequency identified CMV carriers bearing the relevant HLA. Ex vivo, HLA-C-restricted CMV-specific TCR beta clonotypes prevailed over the rest of the response.

Regarding this clonotype: Its target is unknown.

The rearrangement joins TRBV24-1 to TRBJ2-3; 9 bases are a match to TRBD1. The source was cultured PBMCs, collected from culture after CMV antigen stimulation. The receptor's source is a human donor in good health (CMV status not recorded). Some clones in this sample may be carry-over from other donors' samples. CDR3 DNA sequence: TGTGCCACCGGGGGGACAGGGATCGGCACAGATACGCAGTATTTT. It translates to CATGGTGIGTDTQYF.